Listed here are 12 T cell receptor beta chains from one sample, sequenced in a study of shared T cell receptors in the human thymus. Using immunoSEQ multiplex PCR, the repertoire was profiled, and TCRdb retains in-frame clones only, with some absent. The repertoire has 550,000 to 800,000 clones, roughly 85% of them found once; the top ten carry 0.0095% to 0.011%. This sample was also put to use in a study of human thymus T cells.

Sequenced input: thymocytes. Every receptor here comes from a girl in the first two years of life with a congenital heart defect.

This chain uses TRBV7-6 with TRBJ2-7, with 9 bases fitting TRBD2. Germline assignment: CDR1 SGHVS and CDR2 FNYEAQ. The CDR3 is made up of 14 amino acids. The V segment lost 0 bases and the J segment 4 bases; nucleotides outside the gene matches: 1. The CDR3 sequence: CASSLASGGYEQYF. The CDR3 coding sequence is TGTGCCAGCAGCTTAGCTAGCGGGGGTTACGAGCAGTACTTC. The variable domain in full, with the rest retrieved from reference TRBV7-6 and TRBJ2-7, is GAGVSQSPRYKVTKRGQDVALRCDPISGHVSLYWYRQALGQGPEFLTYFNYEAQQDKSGLPNDRFSAERPEGSISTLTIQRTEQRDSAMYRCASSLASGGYEQYFGPGTRLTVT.

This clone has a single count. CDR3 DNA: TGTGCCAGCAGTGTAGGGGGAACCCGGGTCGCGCAGTACTTC. It encodes CASSVGGTRVAQYF. V usage is TRBV25-1 and J usage is TRBJ2-7, with a possible D match to TRBD1 (6 bases). This CDR3 is 14 amino acids long. V lost 4 bases and J lost 9, with 19 bases in between. The germline V gene has CDR1 MGHDK and CDR2 SYGVNS.

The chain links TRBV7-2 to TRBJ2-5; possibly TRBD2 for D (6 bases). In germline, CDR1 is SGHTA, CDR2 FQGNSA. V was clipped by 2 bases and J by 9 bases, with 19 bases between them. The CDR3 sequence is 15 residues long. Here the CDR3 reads CASSLRWRGRGAQYF. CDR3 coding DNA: TGTGCCAGCAGCTTAAGGTGGAGGGGACGCGGAGCCCAGTACTTC.

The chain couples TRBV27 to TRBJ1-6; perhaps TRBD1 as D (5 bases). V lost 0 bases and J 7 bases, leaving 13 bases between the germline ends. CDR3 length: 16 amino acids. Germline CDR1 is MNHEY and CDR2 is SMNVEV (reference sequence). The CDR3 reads CASSLSGGSPNSPLHF. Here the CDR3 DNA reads TGTGCCAGCAGTTTATCCGGGGGAAGCCCAAATTCACCCCTCCACTTT.

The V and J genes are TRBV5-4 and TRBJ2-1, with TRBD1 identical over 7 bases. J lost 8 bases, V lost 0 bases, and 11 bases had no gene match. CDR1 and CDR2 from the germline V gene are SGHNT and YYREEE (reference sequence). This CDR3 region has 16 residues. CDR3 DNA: TGTGCCAGCAGCTTGGGTCAGGGGGAGCCCCGTTATGAGCAGTTCTTC. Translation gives CASSLGQGEPRYEQFF. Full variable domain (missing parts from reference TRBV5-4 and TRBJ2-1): ETGVTQSPTHLIKTRGQQVTLRCSSQSGHNTVSWYQQALGQGPQFIFQYYREEENGRGNFPPRFSGLQFPNYSSELNVNALELDDSALYLCASSLGQGEPRYEQFFGPGTRLTVL.

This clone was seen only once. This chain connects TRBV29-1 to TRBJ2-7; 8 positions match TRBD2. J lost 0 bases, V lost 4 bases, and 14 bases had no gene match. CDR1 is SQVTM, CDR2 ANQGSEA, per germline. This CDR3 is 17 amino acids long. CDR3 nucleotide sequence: TGCAGCGTTGGGGGAGAGGGATTGCGGGGGGACTCCTACGAGCAGTACTTC. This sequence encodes CSVGGEGLRGDSYEQYF.

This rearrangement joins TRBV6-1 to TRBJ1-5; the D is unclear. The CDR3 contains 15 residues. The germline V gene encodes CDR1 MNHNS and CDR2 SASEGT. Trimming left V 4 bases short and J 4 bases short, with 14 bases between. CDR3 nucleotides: TGTGCCAGCAGTGCGAGGTTAGTTGGGAATCAGCCCCAGCATTTT. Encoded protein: CASSARLVGNQPQHF.

CDR3 protein: CASSRRDSGNTIYF. Written as DNA, the CDR3 is TGTGCCAGCAGTCGCCGGGACTCTGGAAACACCATATATTTT. The chain is built from TRBV27 and TRBJ1-3; no clear D. V dropped 5 bases and J dropped 0 bases, with 8 bases sitting between them. Germline lookup yields CDR1 MNHEY and CDR2 SMNVEV (reference sequence). This CDR3 is 14 amino acids long.

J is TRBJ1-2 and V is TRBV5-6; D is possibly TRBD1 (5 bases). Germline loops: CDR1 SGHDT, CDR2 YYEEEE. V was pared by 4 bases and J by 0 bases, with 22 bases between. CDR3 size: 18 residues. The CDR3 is CASSPSRGFSRANYGYTF. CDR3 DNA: TGTGCCAGCAGCCCCTCAAGGGGTTTTAGTCGAGCTAACTATGGCTACACCTTC.

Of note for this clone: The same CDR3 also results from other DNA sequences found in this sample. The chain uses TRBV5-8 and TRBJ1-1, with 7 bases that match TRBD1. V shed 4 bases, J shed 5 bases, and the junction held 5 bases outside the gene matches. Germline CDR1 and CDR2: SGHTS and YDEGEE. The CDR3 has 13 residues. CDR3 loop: CASSPSGGTEAFF. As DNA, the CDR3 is TGTGCCAGCAGCCCATCAGGGGGAACTGAAGCTTTCTTT.

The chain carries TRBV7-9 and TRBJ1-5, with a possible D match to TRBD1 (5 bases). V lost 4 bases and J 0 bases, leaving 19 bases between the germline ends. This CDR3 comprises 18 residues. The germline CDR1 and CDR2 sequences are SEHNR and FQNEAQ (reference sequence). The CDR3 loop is CASSSRGEAGYSNQPQHF. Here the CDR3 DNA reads TGTGCCAGCAGCTCGCGAGGGGAGGCAGGCTATAGCAATCAGCCCCAGCATTTT.

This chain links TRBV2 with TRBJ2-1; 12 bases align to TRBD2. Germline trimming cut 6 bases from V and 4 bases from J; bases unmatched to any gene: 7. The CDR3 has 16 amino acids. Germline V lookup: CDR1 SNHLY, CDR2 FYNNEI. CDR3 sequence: CASRRLAGDPYNEQFF. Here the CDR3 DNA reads TGTGCCAGCAGGCGACTAGCGGGGGATCCATACAATGAGCAGTTCTTC.